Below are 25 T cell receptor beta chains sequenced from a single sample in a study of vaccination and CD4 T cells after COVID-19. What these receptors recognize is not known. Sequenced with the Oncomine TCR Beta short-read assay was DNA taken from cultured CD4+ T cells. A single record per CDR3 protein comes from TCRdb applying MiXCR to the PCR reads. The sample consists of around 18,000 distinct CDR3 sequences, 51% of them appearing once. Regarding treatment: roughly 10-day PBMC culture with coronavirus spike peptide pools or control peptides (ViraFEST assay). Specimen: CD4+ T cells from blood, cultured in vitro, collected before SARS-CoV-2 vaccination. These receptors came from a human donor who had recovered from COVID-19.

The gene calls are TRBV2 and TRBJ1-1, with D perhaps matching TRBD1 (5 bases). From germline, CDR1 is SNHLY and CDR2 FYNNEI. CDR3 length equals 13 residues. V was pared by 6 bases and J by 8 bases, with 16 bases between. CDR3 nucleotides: TGTGCCAGCAGGGCGGAGGGGAATTGGGAAGCTTTCTTT. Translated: CASRAEGNWEAFF.

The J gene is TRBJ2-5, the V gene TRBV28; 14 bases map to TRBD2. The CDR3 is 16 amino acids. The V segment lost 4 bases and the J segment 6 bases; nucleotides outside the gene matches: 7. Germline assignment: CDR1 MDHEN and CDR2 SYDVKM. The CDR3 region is CASSSGLAGGGKTQYF. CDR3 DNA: TGTGCCAGCAGTTCCGGACTAGCGGGAGGAGGGAAGACCCAGTACTTC.

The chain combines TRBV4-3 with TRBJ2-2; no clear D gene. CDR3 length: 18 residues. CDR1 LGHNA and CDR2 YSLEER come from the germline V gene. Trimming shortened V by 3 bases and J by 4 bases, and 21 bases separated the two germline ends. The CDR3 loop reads CASSHQMIDGVGTGELFF. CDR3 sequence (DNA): TGCGCCAGCAGCCATCAGATGATCGATGGGGTCGGCACCGGGGAGCTGTTTTTT.

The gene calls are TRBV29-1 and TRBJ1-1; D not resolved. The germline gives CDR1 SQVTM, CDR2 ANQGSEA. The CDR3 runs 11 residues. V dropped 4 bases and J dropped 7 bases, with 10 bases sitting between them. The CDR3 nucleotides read TGCAGCGTTGTTTGGCAGCTTGAAGCTTTCTTT. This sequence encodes CSVVWQLEAFF.

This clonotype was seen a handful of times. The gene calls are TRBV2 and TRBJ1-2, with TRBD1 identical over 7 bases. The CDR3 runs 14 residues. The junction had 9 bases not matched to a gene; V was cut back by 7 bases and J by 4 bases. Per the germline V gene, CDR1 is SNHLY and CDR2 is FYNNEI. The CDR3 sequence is CASIRQGRGYGYTF. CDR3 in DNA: TGTGCCAGCATTAGACAGGGTCGAGGCTATGGCTACACCTTC.

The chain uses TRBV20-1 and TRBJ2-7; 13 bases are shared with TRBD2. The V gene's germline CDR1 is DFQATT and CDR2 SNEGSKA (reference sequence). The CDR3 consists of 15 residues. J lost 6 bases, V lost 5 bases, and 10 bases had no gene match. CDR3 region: CSAHSRTSGSGEQYF. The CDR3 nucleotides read TGCAGTGCTCACAGCCGGACTAGCGGGAGCGGCGAGCAGTACTTC.

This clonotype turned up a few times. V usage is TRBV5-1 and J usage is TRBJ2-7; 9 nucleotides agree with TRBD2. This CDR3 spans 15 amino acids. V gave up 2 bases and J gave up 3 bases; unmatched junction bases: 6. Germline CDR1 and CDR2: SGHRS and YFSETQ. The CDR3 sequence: CASSFDSGRYYEQYF. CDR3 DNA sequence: TGCGCCAGCAGCTTCGATAGCGGGAGATACTACGAGCAGTACTTC.

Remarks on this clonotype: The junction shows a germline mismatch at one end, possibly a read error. The chain's CDR3 is CASWGTNQLQHF. The CDR3 region has the DNA TGTGCCAGTTGGGGGACCAATCAGCTCCAGCATTTT. The chain combines TRBV19 with TRBJ1-5; a weak D match, TRBD1 (5 bases). Germline V gene data show CDR1 as LNHDA and CDR2 as SQIVND (reference sequence). The CDR3 loop spans 12 amino acids.

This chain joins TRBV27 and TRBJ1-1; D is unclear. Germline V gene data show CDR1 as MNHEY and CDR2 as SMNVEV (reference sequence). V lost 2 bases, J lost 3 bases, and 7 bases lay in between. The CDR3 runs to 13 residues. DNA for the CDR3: TGTGCCAGCAGTTTAGGGAGGTACACTGAAGCTTTCTTT. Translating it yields CASSLGRYTEAFF.

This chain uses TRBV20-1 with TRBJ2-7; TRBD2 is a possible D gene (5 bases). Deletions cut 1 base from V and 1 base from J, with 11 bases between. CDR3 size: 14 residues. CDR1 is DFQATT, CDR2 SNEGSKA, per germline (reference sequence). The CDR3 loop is CSARAHEGSYEQYF. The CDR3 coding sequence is TGCAGTGCTAGAGCCCATGAGGGATCCTACGAGCAGTACTTC.

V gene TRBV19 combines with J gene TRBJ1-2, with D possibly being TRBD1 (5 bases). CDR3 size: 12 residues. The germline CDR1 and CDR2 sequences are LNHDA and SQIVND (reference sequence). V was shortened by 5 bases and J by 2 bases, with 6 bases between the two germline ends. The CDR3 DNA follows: TGTGCCAGTAGTGGGGCAAACTATGGCTACACCTTC. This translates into CASSGANYGYTF.

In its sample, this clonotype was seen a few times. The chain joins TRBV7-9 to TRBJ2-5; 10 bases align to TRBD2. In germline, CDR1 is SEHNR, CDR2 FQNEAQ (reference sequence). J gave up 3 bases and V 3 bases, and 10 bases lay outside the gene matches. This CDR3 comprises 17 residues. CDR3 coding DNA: TGTGCCAGCAGCTTTGTGCTAGCGGGAGAGGTGGAAGAGACCCAGTACTTC. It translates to CASSFVLAGEVEETQYF.

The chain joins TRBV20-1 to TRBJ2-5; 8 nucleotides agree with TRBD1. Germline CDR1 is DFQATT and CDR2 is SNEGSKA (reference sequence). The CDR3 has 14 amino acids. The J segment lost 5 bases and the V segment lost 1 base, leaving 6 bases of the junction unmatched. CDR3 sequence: CSARAGGDFETQYF. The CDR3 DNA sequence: TGCAGTGCTAGAGCAGGGGGCGACTTTGAGACCCAGTACTTC.

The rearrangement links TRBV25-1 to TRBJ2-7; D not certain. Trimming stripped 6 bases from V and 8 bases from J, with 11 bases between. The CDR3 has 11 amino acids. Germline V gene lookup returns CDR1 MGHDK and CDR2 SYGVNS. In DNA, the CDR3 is TGTGCCAGCAGCGTTACAGAGAAGCAGTACTTC. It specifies CASSVTEKQYF.

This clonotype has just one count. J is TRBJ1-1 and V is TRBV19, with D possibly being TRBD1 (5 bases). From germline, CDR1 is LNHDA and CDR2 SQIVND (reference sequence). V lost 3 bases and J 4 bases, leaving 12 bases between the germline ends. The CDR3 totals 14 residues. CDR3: CASSIAKRGTEAFF. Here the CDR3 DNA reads TGTGCCAGTAGTATCGCTAAGAGGGGCACTGAAGCTTTCTTT.

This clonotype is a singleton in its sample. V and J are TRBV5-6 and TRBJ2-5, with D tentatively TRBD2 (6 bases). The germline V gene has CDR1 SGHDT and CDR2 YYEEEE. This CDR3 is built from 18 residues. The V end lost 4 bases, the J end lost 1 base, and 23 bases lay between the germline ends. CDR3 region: CASSPRFRQWEAQETQYF. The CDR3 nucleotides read TGTGCCAGCAGCCCCAGGTTCCGTCAGTGGGAGGCCCAAGAGACCCAGTACTTC.

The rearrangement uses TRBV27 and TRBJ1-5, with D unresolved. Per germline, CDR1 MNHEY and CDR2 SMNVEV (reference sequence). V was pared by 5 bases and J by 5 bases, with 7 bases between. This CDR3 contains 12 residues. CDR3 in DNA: TGTGCCAGCAGTACGCAGTATCAGCCCCAGCATTTT. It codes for CASSTQYQPQHF.

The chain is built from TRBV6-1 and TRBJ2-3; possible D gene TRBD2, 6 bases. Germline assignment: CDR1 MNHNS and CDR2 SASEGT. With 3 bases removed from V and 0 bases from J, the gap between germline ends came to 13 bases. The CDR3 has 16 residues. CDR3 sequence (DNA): TGTGCCAGCAGTGACATAGCGGCATTAAGCACAGATACGCAGTATTTT. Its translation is CASSDIAALSTDTQYF.

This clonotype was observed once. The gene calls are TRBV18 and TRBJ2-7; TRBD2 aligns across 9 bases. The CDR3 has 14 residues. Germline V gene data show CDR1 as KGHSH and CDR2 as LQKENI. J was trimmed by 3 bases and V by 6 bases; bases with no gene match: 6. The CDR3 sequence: CASSRETSGYEQYF. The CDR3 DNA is TGTGCCAGCTCCCGGGAGACTAGCGGCTACGAGCAGTACTTC.

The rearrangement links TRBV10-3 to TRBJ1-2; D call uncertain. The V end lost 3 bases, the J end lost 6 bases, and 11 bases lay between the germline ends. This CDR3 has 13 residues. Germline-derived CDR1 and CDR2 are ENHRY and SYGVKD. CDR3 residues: CAISDRVSDGYTF. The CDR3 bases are TGTGCCATCAGTGACCGGGTGTCTGATGGCTACACCTTC.

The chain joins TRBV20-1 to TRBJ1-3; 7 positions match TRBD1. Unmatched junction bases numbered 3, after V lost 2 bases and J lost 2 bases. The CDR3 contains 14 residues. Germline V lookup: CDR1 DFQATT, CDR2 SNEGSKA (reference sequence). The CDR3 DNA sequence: TGCAGTGCTAGAAGGCAGGGGGCTGGAAACACCATATATTTT. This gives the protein CSARRQGAGNTIYF.

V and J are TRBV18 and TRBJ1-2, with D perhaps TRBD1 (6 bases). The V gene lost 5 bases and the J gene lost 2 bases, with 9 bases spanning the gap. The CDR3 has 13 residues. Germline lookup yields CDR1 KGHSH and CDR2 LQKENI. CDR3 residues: CASSEDRNYGYTF. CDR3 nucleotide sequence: TGTGCCAGCTCAGAGGACAGAAACTATGGCTACACCTTC.

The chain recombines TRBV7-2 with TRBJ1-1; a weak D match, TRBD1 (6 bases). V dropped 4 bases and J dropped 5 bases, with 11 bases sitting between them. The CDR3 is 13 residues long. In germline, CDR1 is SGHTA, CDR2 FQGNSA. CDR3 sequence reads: CASSWRGGTEAFF. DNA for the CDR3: TGTGCCAGCAGCTGGAGGGGGGGGACTGAAGCTTTCTTT.

The CDR3 nucleotides are TGTGCCAGCAGCCTTGGACAGGACTATGGCTACACCTTC. Residues: CASSLGQDYGYTF. The chain employs TRBV7-8 and TRBJ1-2; 7 bases match TRBD1. V lost 5 bases to trimming and J lost 3 bases; unmatched junction nucleotides: 3. Germline assignment: CDR1 SGHVS and CDR2 FQNEAQ. The CDR3 has 13 amino acids.

CDR3 protein: CASSLAGRRGTTEAFF. The CDR3 nucleotides read TGCGCCAGCAGCTTGGCCGGGCGGCGAGGGACCACTGAAGCTTTCTTT. This chain links TRBV5-1 with TRBJ1-1; TRBD1 might be the D (5 bases). Trimming stripped 0 bases from V and 4 bases from J, with 16 bases between. CDR1 is SGHRS and CDR2 is YFSETQ in the germline V gene. The CDR3 has 16 amino acids.